The TCR beta chain described here comes from a study of blood T cell repertoires in COVID-19. The CDR3 is 15 residues long. After removal of 2 bases from V and 5 bases from J, the junction contained 8 bases not matched to a gene. In germline, CDR1 is MNHEY, CDR2 SMNVEV (reference sequence). Using immunoSEQ multiplex PCR, the repertoire was profiled, and TCRdb retains in-frame clones only, with some absent. The sample carries about 220,000 clones, around 87% recorded once. This receptor was identified in a young woman in a cohort exposed to, infected with or recovered from COVID-19 (not recorded which). The material sequenced was PBMCs or T cells enriched from blood (not recorded which). J is TRBJ2-7 and V is TRBV27; TRBD1 matches at 8 bases. CDR3 protein: CASSLQGQGAHEQYF. CDR3 DNA sequence: TGTGCCAGCAGTTTACAGGGGCAGGGGGCCCACGAGCAGTACTTC.